Presented here are 17 T cell receptor beta chains from one specimen sequenced in a study of T-cell memory formation after mild COVID-19. Via MiXCR, TCRdb re-called the 5' RACE reads, giving one row per CDR3 protein. The sample has around 150,000 distinct CDR3 sequences; roughly 15% are singletons. The sequenced sample was PBMCs or a T cell subset sorted from them (not recorded which). The receptors originated from an adult woman who had mild COVID-19 (a few samples of this study predate the infection). Cell type and time point are not known.

The chain couples TRBV24-1 to TRBJ2-5; 11 bases align to TRBD1. Germline V CDR1 and CDR2: KGHDR, SFDVKD. The V and J ends lost 7 bases and 4 bases, in that order; junction bases with no gene match: 10. This CDR3 has 16 amino acids. CDR3 nucleotides: TGTGCCACCAGCACCGGGACAGGGGGAAGCGGAGAGACCCAGTACTTC. Its protein product is CATSTGTGGSGETQYF.

This chain joins TRBV7-9 and TRBJ2-7, with 9 bases aligning to TRBD2. The CDR3 consists of 16 residues. V was clipped by 1 base and J by 3 bases; unmatched bases: 7. Germline V gene data show CDR1 as SEHNR and CDR2 as FQNEAQ (reference sequence). The CDR3 region is CASSLDKREVYYEQYF. CDR3 nucleotide sequence: TGTGCCAGCAGCTTAGACAAGCGGGAGGTTTACTACGAGCAGTACTTC.

This clonotype was detected only a few times. V and J are TRBV7-9 and TRBJ2-7; D unresolved. CDR3 size: 11 residues. The germline V and J ends were trimmed by 3 bases and 5 bases, with 5 bases remaining between them. Germline CDR1 reads SEHNR; CDR2 reads FQNEAQ (reference sequence). CDR3 sequence (DNA): TGTGCCAGCAGCTTGGAAAACGAGCAGTACTTC. This encodes CASSLENEQYF.

The chain recombines TRBV7-2 with TRBJ2-7, with D possibly matching TRBD1 (6 bases). Germline V gene lookup returns CDR1 SGHTA and CDR2 FQGNSA. The V and J ends lost 4 bases and 6 bases respectively, with 19 bases between them. This CDR3 contains 15 residues. The CDR3 is CASSSFIGGGFEQYF. CDR3 coding DNA: TGTGCCAGCAGCTCCTTCATTGGGGGCGGCTTCGAGCAGTACTTC.

The chain carries TRBV5-6 and TRBJ2-7; D tentatively reads TRBD1 or TRBD2 (5 bases each). CDR3 size: 15 residues. From germline, CDR1 is SGHDT and CDR2 YYEEEE. The V end was cut by 2 bases, the J end by 5 bases, with 17 bases between. DNA of the CDR3: TGTGCCAGCAGCTTCTTCCCGGGACCCGAGGACGAGCAGTACTTC. Translation gives CASSFFPGPEDEQYF.

This clonotype was detected only a few times. The V call is TRBV6-6, the J call TRBJ1-5; 8 bases map to TRBD1. CDR3 length: 15 residues. The germline gives CDR1 MNHNY, CDR2 SVGAGI (reference sequence). Germline trimming cut 2 bases from V and 0 bases from J; bases unmatched to any gene: 0. The CDR3 DNA reads as TGTGCCAGCAGTTACGACAGGGGTAGCAATCAGCCCCAGCATTTT. It yields the protein CASSYDRGSNQPQHF.

The sample holds a few counts of this clonotype. The chain links TRBV29-1 to TRBJ2-1, with 10 nucleotides matching TRBD2. The CDR3 extends over 17 amino acids. Germline V lookup: CDR1 SQVTM, CDR2 ANQGSEA. Germline trimming cut 4 bases from V and 0 bases from J; bases unmatched to any gene: 9. CDR3 in DNA: TGCAGCGTTGCTTTGCTAGCGGGGGCCAGCTCCTACAATGAGCAGTTCTTC. Translated: CSVALLAGASSYNEQFF.

This rearrangement joins TRBV4-2 to TRBJ2-7, with a weak D call TRBD2 (7 bases). Germline lookup yields CDR1 LGHNA and CDR2 YNFKEQ. The ends were cut back, 0 bases at V and 0 bases at J, with 12 bases in the middle. This CDR3 region has 16 residues. The CDR3 coding sequence is TGTGCCAGCAGCCAAGAGGGGGGGCCGGGCTCCTACGAGCAGTACTTC. Translated: CASSQEGGPGSYEQYF.

This clonotype was observed many times. The chain employs TRBV15 and TRBJ2-1; 7 bases line up with TRBD2. V lost 3 bases, J lost 7 bases, and 15 bases stayed unmatched. CDR3 length equals 17 residues. CDR1 and CDR2 (germline): LNHNV, YYDKDF (reference sequence). This CDR3 is CATSRERYGGSLNEQFF. CDR3 DNA sequence: TGTGCCACCAGCAGGGAAAGATATGGCGGGAGCTTGAATGAGCAGTTCTTC.

This clonotype was seen only a few times. The CDR3 protein is CSVEQVDTQYF. The CDR3 bases are TGCAGCGTTGAACAAGTTGATACGCAGTATTTT. V is TRBV29-1 and J is TRBJ2-3; D call uncertain. Trimming cost V 2 bases and J 6 bases, with 6 bases left between them. CDR1 and CDR2 (germline): SQVTM, ANQGSEA. This CDR3 has 11 residues.

There are a few counts of this clonotype. The chain employs TRBV7-6 and TRBJ2-1; maybe TRBD2 (6 bases). V was pared by 8 bases and J by 8 bases, with 13 bases between. Germline V lookup: CDR1 SGHVS, CDR2 FNYEAQ. The length of the CDR3 is 12 residues. CDR3 bases: TGTGCCAGCCGGTCGGAGGGCGATGAGCAGTTCTTC. As protein: CASRSEGDEQFF.

In its sample, this clonotype was seen many times. V is TRBV7-9 and J is TRBJ2-1; D is perhaps TRBD1 or TRBD2 (5 bases each). CDR3 size: 12 residues. V was trimmed by 2 bases and J by 8 bases, leaving 7 bases between them. CDR1 and CDR2 (germline): SEHNR, FQNEAQ (reference sequence). The CDR3 loop is CASSLLGDEQFF. The CDR3 DNA reads as TGTGCCAGCAGCTTACTGGGGGATGAGCAGTTCTTC.

This clonotype was recorded a few times. The rearrangement joins TRBV20-1 to TRBJ1-1; D is possibly TRBD1 (5 bases). V was cut by 7 bases and J by 11 bases, with 17 bases left in between. CDR3 length: 11 amino acids. Looked up from germline, CDR1 is DFQATT and CDR2 is SNEGSKA (reference sequence). The CDR3 coding sequence is TGCAGTGGGAGCCCCCATCGGGGGGCTTTCTTT. This codes for CSGSPHRGAFF.

This clonotype was seen only a few times. The chain employs TRBV24-1 and TRBJ1-1; D is perhaps TRBD1 (6 bases). V was trimmed by 3 bases and J by 4 bases, leaving 8 bases between them. Germline assignment: CDR1 KGHDR and CDR2 SFDVKD. The CDR3 consists of 13 residues. Here the CDR3 DNA reads TGTGCCACCAGTGATCACAGGGCCACTGAAGCTTTCTTT. It encodes CATSDHRATEAFF.

The table lists this clonotype with a few counts. The chain couples TRBV7-9 to TRBJ2-1, with 7 bases that match TRBD2. Germline assignment: CDR1 SEHNR and CDR2 FQNEAQ (reference sequence). The CDR3 extends over 17 amino acids. V was pared by 2 bases and J by 1 base, with 8 bases of the junction left unmatched. The CDR3 DNA reads as TGTGCCAGCAGCTTAAAGAGGGAGCGGGAATCCTACAATGAGCAGTTCTTC. It is translated as CASSLKRERESYNEQFF.

This chain connects TRBV3-1 to TRBJ1-3; D gene uncertain. Germline V gene lookup returns CDR1 LGHDT and CDR2 YNNKEL (reference sequence). This CDR3 has 15 amino acids. Trimming pared 0 bases from V and 4 bases from J, leaving 10 bases between. The CDR3 loop is CASSQERVSGNTIYF. CDR3 nucleotides: TGTGCCAGCAGCCAAGAACGAGTATCCGGAAACACCATATATTTT.

The chain couples TRBV5-1 to TRBJ2-7; possibly TRBD1 for D (5 bases). V lost 0 bases to trimming and J lost 1 base, with 23 bases between them. The CDR3 contains 19 residues. The germline V gene encodes CDR1 SGHRS and CDR2 YFSETQ. DNA of the CDR3: TGCGCCAGCAGCTTGGCCGTTGGAGCAGGGCGGAGTTCATCCTACGAGCAGTACTTC. Translated, it gives CASSLAVGAGRSSSYEQYF.